Shown below are 19 T cell receptor beta chains from a single sample sequenced in a study of technical replicates of blood from several donors. Only in-frame clones appear in the TCRdb table, and some are missing; sequencing was by immunoSEQ multiplex PCR. The table shows about 88,000 clones, with 94% occurring only once. What was sequenced was T cells isolated from PBMCs. Receptors were obtained from a human donor in good health.

This rearrangement joins TRBV4-1 to TRBJ1-1; D unresolved. This CDR3 is built from 16 residues. V lost 0 bases, J lost 1 base, and 12 bases lay in between. Germline V gives CDR1 MGHRA, CDR2 YSYEKL. CDR3 in DNA: TGCGCCAGCAGCCAAGATCAAGGGAGGGCGAACACTGAAGCTTTCTTT. Its translation: CASSQDQGRANTEAFF.

The chain employs TRBV5-1 and TRBJ1-5; D might be TRBD1 (5 bases). The V gene's germline CDR1 is SGHRS and CDR2 YFSETQ. CDR3 length equals 17 residues. The V gene lost 0 bases and the J gene lost 7 bases, with 20 bases spanning the gap. The CDR3 DNA reads TGCGCCAGCAGCTTGGGCCCTATTAAGGGGCTGGGGCAGCCCCAGCATTTT. This translates into CASSLGPIKGLGQPQHF.

This chain uses TRBV29-1 with TRBJ2-7; 7 nucleotides align to TRBD2. V shed 1 base, J shed 3 bases, and the junction held 12 bases outside the gene matches. Germline V CDR1 and CDR2: SQVTM, ANQGSEA. The CDR3 sequence is 16 residues long. CDR3 region: CSVEVVMGGPGYEQYF. CDR3 sequence (DNA): TGCAGCGTTGAAGTGGTAATGGGAGGGCCTGGCTACGAGCAGTACTTC.

The chain's CDR3 is CASSEIGDEQFF. The CDR3 DNA follows: TGTGCCAGCAGTGAAATAGGGGATGAGCAGTTCTTC. The chain recombines TRBV6-1 with TRBJ2-1; maybe TRBD1 (5 bases). Between the trimmed V and J ends, which lost 2 bases and 8 bases, there was a span of 7 bases. Per germline, CDR1 MNHNS and CDR2 SASEGT. This CDR3 has 12 residues.

The chain has TRBV19 and TRBJ2-5, with D tentatively TRBD2 (5 bases). Germline V gene data show CDR1 as LNHDA and CDR2 as SQIVND (reference sequence). V was cut by 6 bases and J by 4 bases, with 9 bases left in between. The CDR3 runs to 12 residues. The CDR3 is CASSIEGETQYF. The CDR3 nucleotides are TGTGCCAGTAGCATCGAGGGAGAGACCCAGTACTTC.

This sequence joins TRBV7-6 and TRBJ2-7; tentative D call: TRBD2 (5 bases). Looked up from germline, CDR1 is SGHVS and CDR2 is FNYEAQ. The CDR3 has 14 amino acids. V lost 1 base, J lost 4 bases, and 11 bases lay in between. CDR3 nucleotides: TGTGCCAGCAGCTTAGATCCAGGAGGATACGAGCAGTACTTC. It is translated as CASSLDPGGYEQYF.

This clone was seen once. The chain has TRBV27 and TRBJ2-7; 8 bases line up with TRBD2. This CDR3 has 15 residues. The V segment lost 7 bases and the J segment 5 bases; nucleotides outside the gene matches: 13. CDR1 and CDR2 (germline): MNHEY, SMNVEV (reference sequence). CDR3 in amino acids: CASKSGSLTGDEQYF. As DNA, the CDR3 is TGTGCCAGCAAAAGCGGGAGCCTTACGGGTGACGAGCAGTACTTC.

In this sample, this clone turned up once. The chain recombines TRBV9 with TRBJ2-7; 8 positions match TRBD2. Unmatched junction bases numbered 5, after V lost 0 bases and J lost 0 bases. This CDR3 is 16 amino acids long. CDR1 and CDR2 (germline): SGDLS, YYNGEE. The CDR3, as DNA: TGTGCCAGCAGCGTAGGGGGTAGCGGGAACTCCTACGAGCAGTACTTC. Its translation is CASSVGGSGNSYEQYF.

The rearrangement links TRBV10-3 to TRBJ2-7; 9 bases are a match to TRBD1. The CDR3 consists of 16 residues. J lost 3 bases, V lost 3 bases, and 9 bases had no gene match. Germline CDR1 is ENHRY and CDR2 is SYGVKD. The CDR3 coding sequence is TGTGCCATCAGTGATATCTCCGGGACAGGGAACTACGAGCAGTACTTC. Protein product: CAISDISGTGNYEQYF.

The chain carries TRBV14 and TRBJ1-2; D not resolved. Per germline, CDR1 SGHDN and CDR2 FVKESK. The CDR3 spans 13 residues. The V end lost 0 bases, the J end lost 4 bases, and 6 bases lay between the germline ends. CDR3 sequence: CASSQEAGYGYTF. The CDR3, as DNA: TGTGCCAGCAGCCAAGAGGCAGGCTATGGCTACACCTTC.

The chain links TRBV7-2 to TRBJ1-2, with 8 bases that match TRBD1. The ends lost 2 bases at V and 4 bases at J; junction bases unmatched: 9. CDR1 SGHTA and CDR2 FQGNSA come from the germline V gene. This CDR3 has 16 amino acids. In nucleotides, the CDR3 is TGTGCCAGCAGCTTAAATCCGGCAGGGGGCGGCTATGGCTACACCTTC. Translating gives CASSLNPAGGGYGYTF. Filled out from reference TRBV7-2 and TRBJ1-2, the complete variable domain reads GAGVSQSPSNKVTEKGKDVELRCDPISGHTALYWYRQSLGQGLEFLIYFQGNSAPDKSGLPSDRFSAERTGGSVSTLTIQRTQQEDSAVYLCASSLNPAGGGYGYTFGSGTRLTVV.

The V and J genes are TRBV7-9 and TRBJ1-1, with D possibly TRBD1 on 5 matching bases. CDR3 length: 16 residues. V was trimmed by 7 bases and J by 3 bases, leaving 21 bases between them. From germline, CDR1 is SEHNR and CDR2 FQNEAQ (reference sequence). The CDR3 bases are TGTGCCAGCAAGACACCGGGACTAGGACTTGACACTGAAGCTTTCTTT. Translated: CASKTPGLGLDTEAFF.

This chain links TRBV7-9 with TRBJ1-1; TRBD1 matches at 7 bases. Germline CDR1 and CDR2: SEHNR and FQNEAQ (reference sequence). The CDR3 is 14 residues long. Trimming cost V 3 bases and J 7 bases; bases outside gene matches: 8. As DNA, the CDR3 is TGTGCCAGCAGCTTTATTGACAGGGTCGATGAAGCTTTCTTT. Amino acid sequence: CASSFIDRVDEAFF.

This clone was picked up one time. V and J are TRBV6-5 and TRBJ1-1; a weak D match, TRBD1 (6 bases). The V gene's germline CDR1 is MNHEY and CDR2 SVGAGI. V shed 7 bases and J shed 4 bases, with 16 bases lying between them. This CDR3 spans 14 amino acids. The CDR3 protein is CASTSGAPATEAFF. In DNA, the CDR3 is TGTGCCAGCACCTCAGGGGCGCCGGCCACTGAAGCTTTCTTT.

The J gene is TRBJ2-1, the V gene TRBV7-9; 9 bases are a match to TRBD2. The V gene's germline CDR1 is SEHNR and CDR2 FQNEAQ (reference sequence). With 1 base clipped from V and 8 bases from J, the junction kept 6 bases outside the gene matches. This CDR3 is 15 amino acids long. The chain's CDR3 is CASSLGAGGVDEQFF. CDR3 nucleotides: TGTGCCAGCAGCTTAGGGGCGGGAGGGGTGGATGAGCAGTTCTTC.

This clone was seen more than once but under ten times. The chain uses TRBV4-1 and TRBJ1-6; D unclear. The V end lost 3 bases, the J end lost 7 bases, and 16 bases lay between the germline ends. Germline V gene lookup returns CDR1 MGHRA and CDR2 YSYEKL. This CDR3 is 16 amino acids long. In DNA, the CDR3 is TGCGCCAGCAGCCAGGGTTCCGGGATCGTCAATTCACCCCTCCACTTT. Protein sequence: CASSQGSGIVNSPLHF.

The V and J genes are TRBV18 and TRBJ2-7; TRBD2 is a possible D gene (7 bases). V was pared by 2 bases and J by 2 bases, with 13 bases between. Germline lookup yields CDR1 KGHSH and CDR2 LQKENI. The CDR3 has 15 amino acids. The CDR3: CASSPTGGAAYEQYF. The CDR3, as DNA: TGTGCCAGCTCACCAACTGGGGGGGCGGCCTACGAGCAGTACTTC.

J is TRBJ2-2 and V is TRBV7-8; D possibly corresponds to TRBD2 (5 bases). The V gene lost 7 bases and the J gene lost 1 base, with 7 bases spanning the gap. Germline V gene sequence: CDR1 SGHVS, CDR2 FQNEAQ. This CDR3 has 13 residues. The CDR3 is CASTAENTGELFF. Here the CDR3 DNA reads TGTGCCAGCACAGCGGAGAACACCGGGGAGCTGTTTTTT.

This clone was seen only once. The chain combines TRBV5-1 with TRBJ2-3, with D tentatively TRBD1 (6 bases). Germline-derived CDR1 and CDR2 are SGHRS and YFSETQ. V lost 0 bases and J lost 0, with 14 bases in between. This CDR3 contains 17 residues. CDR3 amino acids: CASSLGRTVASTDTQYF. CDR3 nucleotide sequence: TGCGCCAGCAGCTTGGGGCGGACAGTTGCTAGCACAGATACGCAGTATTTT.